These 6 T cell receptor beta chains came from one sample sequenced in a study of CD8 T cells in ankylosing spondylitis. In TCRdb, the 5' RACE reads were re-called with MiXCR into one record per CDR3 protein. This table holds about 120,000 distinct CDR3 sequences, approximately 13% found once. The material sequenced was blood, either unsorted or a sorted T cell fraction (not recorded which). These receptors were obtained from a female donor with ankylosing spondylitis or in good health (not recorded which).

The rearrangement links TRBV7-2 to TRBJ2-3; D is undetermined. The CDR3 is 14 residues long. Germline values: CDR1 SGHTA, CDR2 FQGNSA. V dropped 4 bases and J dropped 0 bases, with 8 bases sitting between them. The CDR3 reads CASSYWVSTDTQYF. The CDR3 DNA is TGTGCCAGCAGCTACTGGGTTAGCACAGATACGCAGTATTTT.

The chain combines TRBV30 with TRBJ1-2; D is ambiguous. Germline lookup yields CDR1 GTSNPN and CDR2 SVGIG (reference sequence). The CDR3 extends over 12 amino acids. Trimming removed 2 bases at V and 7 bases at J, with 11 bases between. The CDR3 reads CAWSTSAFGYTF. The CDR3 bases are TGTGCCTGGAGTACTAGTGCGTTTGGCTACACCTTC. Full variable domain (outside the CDR3, taken from reference TRBV30 and TRBJ1-2): SQTIHQWPATLVQPVGSPLSLECTVEGTSNPNLYWYRQAAGRGLQLLFYSVGIGQISSEVPQNLSASRPQDRQFILSSKKLLLSDSGFYLCAWSTSAFGYTFGSGTRLTVV.

This clonotype was seen a few times. The chain joins TRBV5-4 to TRBJ2-5; 9 bases align to TRBD2. Trimming removed 5 bases from V and 0 bases from J; junction bases left unmatched: 8. The CDR3 is 16 residues long. CDR1 and CDR2 from the germline V gene are SGHNT and YYREEE (reference sequence). CDR3 in DNA: TGTGCCAGCAGATCAGCTAGCGGGATGTACCAAGAGACCCAGTACTTC. It translates to CASRSASGMYQETQYF.

This clonotype was picked up a small number of times. This chain uses TRBV6-6 with TRBJ1-2, with 7 bases lining up with TRBD1. V shed 5 bases, J shed 4 bases, and the junction held 10 bases outside the gene matches. This CDR3 spans 15 amino acids. CDR1 MNHNY and CDR2 SVGAGI come from the germline V gene (reference sequence). The CDR3 sequence is CASSGTGAFPYGYTF. In DNA form, the CDR3 reads TGTGCCAGCAGTGGAACAGGGGCCTTTCCCTATGGCTACACCTTC.

The CDR3 nucleotides are TGTGCCAGCAGTCTGCCCGGGACAGGGGCGTTGAGCTCTGGGGCCAACGTCCTGACTTTC. This codes for CASSLPGTGALSSGANVLTF. This chain connects TRBV28 to TRBJ2-6, with 10 positions matching TRBD1. Germline CDR1 MDHEN, CDR2 SYDVKM. This CDR3 is 20 amino acids long. With V trimmed by 5 bases and J by 0 bases, 13 bases remained unmatched.

This clonotype was observed many times. V is TRBV6-1 and J is TRBJ1-1; a possible D gene is TRBD1 (6 bases). This CDR3 is built from 15 residues. V lost 6 bases, J lost 5 bases, and 19 bases lay in between. Germline values: CDR1 MNHNS, CDR2 SASEGT. The CDR3 DNA is TGTGCCAGCAGCCCTTTTGAAGGGGGATTTACTGAAGCTTTCTTT. Translation gives CASSPFEGGFTEAFF.